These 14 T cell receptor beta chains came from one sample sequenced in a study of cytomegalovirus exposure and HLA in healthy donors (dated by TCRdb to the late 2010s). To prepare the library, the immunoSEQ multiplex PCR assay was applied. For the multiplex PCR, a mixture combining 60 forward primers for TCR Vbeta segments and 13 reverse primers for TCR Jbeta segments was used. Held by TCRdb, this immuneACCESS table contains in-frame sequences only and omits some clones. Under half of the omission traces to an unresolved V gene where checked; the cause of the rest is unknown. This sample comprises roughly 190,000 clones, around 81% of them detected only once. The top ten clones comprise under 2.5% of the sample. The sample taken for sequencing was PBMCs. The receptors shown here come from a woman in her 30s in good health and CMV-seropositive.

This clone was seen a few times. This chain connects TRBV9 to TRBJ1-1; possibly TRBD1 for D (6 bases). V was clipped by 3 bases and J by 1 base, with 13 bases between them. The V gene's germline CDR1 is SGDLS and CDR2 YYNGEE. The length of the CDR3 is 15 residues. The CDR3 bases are TGTGCCAGCAGCGCCAGGATACAGGGGAACACTGAAGCTTTCTTT. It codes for CASSARIQGNTEAFF.

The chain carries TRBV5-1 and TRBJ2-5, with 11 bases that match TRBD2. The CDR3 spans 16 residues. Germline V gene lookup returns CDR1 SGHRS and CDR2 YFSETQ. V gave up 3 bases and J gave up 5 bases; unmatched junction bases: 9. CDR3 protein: CASSSGTSGVGETQYF. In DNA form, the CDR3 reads TGCGCCAGCAGCTCCGGGACTAGCGGAGTGGGGGAGACCCAGTACTTC.

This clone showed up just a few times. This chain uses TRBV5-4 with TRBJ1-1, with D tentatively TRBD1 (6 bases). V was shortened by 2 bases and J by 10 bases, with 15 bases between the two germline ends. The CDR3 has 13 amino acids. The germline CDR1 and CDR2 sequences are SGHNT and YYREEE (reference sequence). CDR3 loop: CASSLPTGGGAFF. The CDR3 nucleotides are TGTGCCAGCAGCTTACCGACAGGTGGGGGAGCTTTCTTT.

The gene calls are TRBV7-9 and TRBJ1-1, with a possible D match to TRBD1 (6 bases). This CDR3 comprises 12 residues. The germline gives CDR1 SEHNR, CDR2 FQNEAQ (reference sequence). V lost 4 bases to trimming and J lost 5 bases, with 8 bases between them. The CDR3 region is CASSSQGTEAFF. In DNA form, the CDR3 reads TGTGCCAGCAGCTCACAGGGTACTGAAGCTTTCTTT.

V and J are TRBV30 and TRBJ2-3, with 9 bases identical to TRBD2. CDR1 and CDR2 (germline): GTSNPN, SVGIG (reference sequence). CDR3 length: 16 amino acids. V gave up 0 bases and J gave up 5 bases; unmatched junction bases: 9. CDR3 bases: TGTGCCTGGAGTGTAGGCCTAGCGGGATCTCAAGATACGCAGTATTTT. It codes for CAWSVGLAGSQDTQYF.

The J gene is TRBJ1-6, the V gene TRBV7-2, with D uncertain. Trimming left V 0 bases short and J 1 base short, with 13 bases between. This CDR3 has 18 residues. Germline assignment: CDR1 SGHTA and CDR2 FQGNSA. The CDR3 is CASSLAGGRGSYNSPLHF. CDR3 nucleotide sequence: TGTGCCAGCAGCTTAGCGGGCGGGCGAGGATCCTATAATTCACCCCTCCACTTT.

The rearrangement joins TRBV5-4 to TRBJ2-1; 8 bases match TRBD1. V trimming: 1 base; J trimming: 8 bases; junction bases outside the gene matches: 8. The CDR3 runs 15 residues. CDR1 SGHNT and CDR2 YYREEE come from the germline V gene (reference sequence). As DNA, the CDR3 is TGTGCCAGCAGCTTGAACATCAACAGGGGGTATGAGCAGTTCTTC. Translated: CASSLNINRGYEQFF. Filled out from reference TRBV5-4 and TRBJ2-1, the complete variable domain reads ETGVTQSPTHLIKTRGQQVTLRCSSQSGHNTVSWYQQALGQGPQFIFQYYREEENGRGNFPPRFSGLQFPNYSSELNVNALELDDSALYLCASSLNINRGYEQFFGPGTRLTVL.

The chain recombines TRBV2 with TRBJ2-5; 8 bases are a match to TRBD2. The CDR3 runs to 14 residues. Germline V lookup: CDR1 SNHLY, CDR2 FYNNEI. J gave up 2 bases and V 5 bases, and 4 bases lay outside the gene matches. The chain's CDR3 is CASSSGTRQETQYF. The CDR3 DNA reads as TGTGCCAGCAGTTCCGGGACTAGACAAGAGACCCAGTACTTC.

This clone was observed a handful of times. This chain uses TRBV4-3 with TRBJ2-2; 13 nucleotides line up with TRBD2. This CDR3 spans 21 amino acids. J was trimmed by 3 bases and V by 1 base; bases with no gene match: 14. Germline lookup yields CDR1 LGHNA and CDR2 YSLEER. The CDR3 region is CASSQGAPGLAGSWDTGELFF. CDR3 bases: TGCGCCAGCAGCCAAGGGGCCCCGGGACTAGCGGGGAGTTGGGACACCGGGGAGCTGTTTTTT.

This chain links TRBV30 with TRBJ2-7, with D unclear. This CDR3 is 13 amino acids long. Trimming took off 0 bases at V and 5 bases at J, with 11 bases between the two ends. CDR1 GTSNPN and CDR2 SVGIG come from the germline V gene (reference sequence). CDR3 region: CAWSVHPRNEQYF. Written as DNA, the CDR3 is TGTGCCTGGAGTGTACACCCCAGAAACGAGCAGTACTTC. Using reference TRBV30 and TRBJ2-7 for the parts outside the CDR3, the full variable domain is SQTIHQWPATLVQPVGSPLSLECTVEGTSNPNLYWYRQAAGRGLQLLFYSVGIGQISSEVPQNLSASRPQDRQFILSSKKLLLSDSGFYLCAWSVHPRNEQYFGPGTRLTVT.

DNA of the CDR3: TGTGCCAGCAGCTCAGGAGGACTAGCGGGAATTACTTACAATGAGCAGTTCTTC. Its protein is CASSSGGLAGITYNEQFF. The chain carries TRBV9 and TRBJ2-1, with TRBD2 matching 12 bases. The CDR3 length is 18 residues. Trimming cost V 4 bases and J 4 bases; bases outside gene matches: 12. Germline V CDR1 and CDR2: SGDLS, YYNGEE.

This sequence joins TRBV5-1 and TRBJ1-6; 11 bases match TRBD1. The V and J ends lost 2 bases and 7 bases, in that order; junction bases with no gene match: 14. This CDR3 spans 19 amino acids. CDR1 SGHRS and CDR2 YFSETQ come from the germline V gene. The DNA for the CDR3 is TGCGCCAGCAGCTTCCCCCCTCAACCGGGACAGGGGGGAAATTCACCCCTCCACTTT. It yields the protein CASSFPPQPGQGGNSPLHF.

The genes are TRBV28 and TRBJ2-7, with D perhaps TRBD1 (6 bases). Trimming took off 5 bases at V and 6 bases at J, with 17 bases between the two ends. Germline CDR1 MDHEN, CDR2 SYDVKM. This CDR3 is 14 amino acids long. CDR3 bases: TGTGCCAGCAGTATAACAGGGATTGCGTCCGAGCAGTACTTC. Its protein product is CASSITGIASEQYF.

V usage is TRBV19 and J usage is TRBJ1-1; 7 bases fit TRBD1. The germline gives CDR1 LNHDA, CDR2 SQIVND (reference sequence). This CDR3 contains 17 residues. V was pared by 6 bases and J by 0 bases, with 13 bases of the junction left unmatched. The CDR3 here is CASSRTQGLKMNTEAFF. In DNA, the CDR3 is TGTGCCAGTAGCCGGACACAGGGGCTAAAGATGAACACTGAAGCTTTCTTT.